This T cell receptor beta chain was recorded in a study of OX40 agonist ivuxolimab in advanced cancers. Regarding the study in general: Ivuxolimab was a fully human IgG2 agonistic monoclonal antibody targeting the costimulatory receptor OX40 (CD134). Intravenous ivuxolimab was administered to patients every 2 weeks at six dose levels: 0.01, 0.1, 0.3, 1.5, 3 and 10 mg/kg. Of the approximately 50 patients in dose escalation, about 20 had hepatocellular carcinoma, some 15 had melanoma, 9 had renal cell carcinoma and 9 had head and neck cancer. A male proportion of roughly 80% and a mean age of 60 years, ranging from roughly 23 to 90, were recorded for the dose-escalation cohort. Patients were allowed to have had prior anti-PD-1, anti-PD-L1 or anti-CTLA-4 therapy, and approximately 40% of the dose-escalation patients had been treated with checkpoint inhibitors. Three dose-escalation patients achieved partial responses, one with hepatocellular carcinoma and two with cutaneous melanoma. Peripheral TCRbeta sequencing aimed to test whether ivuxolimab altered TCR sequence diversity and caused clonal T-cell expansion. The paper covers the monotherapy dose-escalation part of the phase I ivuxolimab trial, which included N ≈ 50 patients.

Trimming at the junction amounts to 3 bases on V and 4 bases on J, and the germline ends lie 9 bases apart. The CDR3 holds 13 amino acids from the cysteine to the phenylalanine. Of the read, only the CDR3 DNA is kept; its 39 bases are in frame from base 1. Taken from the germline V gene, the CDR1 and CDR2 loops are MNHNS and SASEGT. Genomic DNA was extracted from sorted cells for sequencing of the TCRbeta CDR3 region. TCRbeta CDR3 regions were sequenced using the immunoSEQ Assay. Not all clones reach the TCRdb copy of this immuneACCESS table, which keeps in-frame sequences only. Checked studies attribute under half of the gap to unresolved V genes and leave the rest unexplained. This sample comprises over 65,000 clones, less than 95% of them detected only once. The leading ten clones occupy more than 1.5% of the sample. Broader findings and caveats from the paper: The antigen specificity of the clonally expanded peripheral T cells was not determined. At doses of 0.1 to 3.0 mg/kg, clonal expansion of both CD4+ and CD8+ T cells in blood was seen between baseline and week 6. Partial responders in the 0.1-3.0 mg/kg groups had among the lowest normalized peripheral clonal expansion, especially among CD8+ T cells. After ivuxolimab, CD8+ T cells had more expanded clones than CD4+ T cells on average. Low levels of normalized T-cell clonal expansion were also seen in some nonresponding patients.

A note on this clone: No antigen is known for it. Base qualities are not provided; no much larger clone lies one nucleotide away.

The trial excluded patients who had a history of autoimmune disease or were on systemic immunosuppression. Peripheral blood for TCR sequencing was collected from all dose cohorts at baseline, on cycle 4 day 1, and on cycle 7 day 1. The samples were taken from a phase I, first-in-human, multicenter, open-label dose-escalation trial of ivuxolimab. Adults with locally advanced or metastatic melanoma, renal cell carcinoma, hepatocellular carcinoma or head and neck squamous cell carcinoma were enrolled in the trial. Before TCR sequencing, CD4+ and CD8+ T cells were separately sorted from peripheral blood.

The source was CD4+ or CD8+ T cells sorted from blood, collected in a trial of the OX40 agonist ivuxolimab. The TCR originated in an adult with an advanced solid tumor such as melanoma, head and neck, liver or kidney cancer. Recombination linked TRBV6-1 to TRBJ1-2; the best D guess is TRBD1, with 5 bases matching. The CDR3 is CASSEPQGYGYTF. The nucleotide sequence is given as TGTGCCAGCAGTGAGCCCCAGGGCTATGGCTACACCTTC.